These T cell receptor beta chains were read from a single sample in a study of beta chain features in type 1 diabetes. Assay used: immunoSEQ multiplex PCR; TCRdb lists only in-frame clones, some missing. Seen here are 150,000 or so clones, approximately 8.4% observed once, and the top ten hold approximately 2.3%. Sequenced material: central memory CD4+ T cells from blood. These receptors all come from a woman between 18 and 29 years old in good health. Both conserved end residues are part of each CDR3. D genes are given only for firm matches. A row's size may be missing; if present it is once, few, many or a size class.

abundance	v_gene	j_gene	d_gene	CDR3nt	CDR3aa
NA	TRBV27	TRBJ1-1	TRBD1	TGTGCCAGCAGTTACTTCGGGACAGGGAACACTGAAGCTTTCTTT	CASSYFGTGNTEAFF
once	TRBV6-5	TRBJ1-2	TRBD1	TGTGCCAGCCGGGACAGGGGAGGCTATGGCTACACCTTC	CASRDRGGYGYTF
NA	TRBV27	TRBJ2-2	TRBD2	TGTGCCAGCCATCCCCTGGGACTAGCGGGACCAAACACCGGGGAGCTGTTTTTT	CASHPLGLAGPNTGELFF
few	TRBV7-9	TRBJ2-1	TRBD2	TGTGCCAGCAGCTTAGGGACTAGCGGGGGCATCAATGAGCAGTTCTTC	CASSLGTSGGINEQFF
few	TRBV29-1	TRBJ2-7	NA	TGCAGCGTTGTATTCGCGGTTGCCAGGGCTTACGAGCAGTACTTC	CSVVFAVARAYEQYF
many	TRBV2	TRBJ1-1	NA	TGTGCCAGCAGTTTGGGACACAGGGTGGGCACTGAAGCTTTCTTT	CASSLGHRVGTEAFF
NA	TRBV7-9	TRBJ1-2	NA	TGTGCCAGCAGCTTAGCGGACGGGGTGGGTGGCTACACCTTC	CASSLADGVGGYTF
few	TRBV30	TRBJ1-5	TRBD1	TGTGCCTGGAGCACCGGACAGGTCAATCAGCCCCAGCATTTT	CAWSTGQVNQPQHF
few	TRBV29-1	TRBJ1-5	NA	TGCAGCGTCGGACTGGGGAACCAGCCCCAGCATTTT	CSVGLGNQPQHF
many	TRBV7-7	TRBJ2-3	NA	TGTGCTAGCAGCTTAGACGTAGAAGATACGCAGTATTTT	CASSLDVEDTQYF
NA	TRBV10-3	TRBJ2-5	TRBD1	TGTGCCATCAGTGGGGGACAGGGAAGCGAGACCCAGTACTTC	CAISGGQGSETQYF
NA	TRBV5-6	TRBJ1-4	TRBD1	TGTGCCAGCAGTCTTACGACAGGGGGCTCTGAAAAACTGTTTTTT	CASSLTTGGSEKLFF
few	TRBV2	TRBJ2-5	TRBD1	TGTGCCAGCAGTTGGACAGGGGAAGAGACCCAGTACTTC	CASSWTGEETQYF
NA	TRBV27	TRBJ2-6	TRBD1	TGTGCCAGCAGTTCGGGACAGGGGGCGTCGGGGGCCAACGTCCTGACTTTC	CASSSGQGASGANVLTF
few	TRBV5-1	TRBJ1-1	NA	TGCGCCAGCAGCTTCTCCTATCCGGGGGGAAAGAACACTGAAGCTTTCTTT	CASSFSYPGGKNTEAFF
NA	TRBV20-1	TRBJ1-1	NA	TGCAGTGCTAGACAGGGGTCTGAAGCTTTCTTT	CSARQGSEAFF
NA	TRBV18	TRBJ2-3	TRBD2	TGTGCCAGCTCACCATCCAGCGGGGGGACTACAGATACGCAGTATTTT	CASSPSSGGTTDTQYF
NA	TRBV6-5	TRBJ2-7	TRBD2	TGTGCCAGCAGCCCACCCGGGGGGTTATACGAGCAGTACTTC	CASSPPGGLYEQYF
NA	TRBV9	TRBJ2-7	TRBD2	TGTGCCAGCAGCCCTAGCGGGGGTCCCTACGAGCAGTACTTC	CASSPSGGPYEQYF
few	TRBV4-3	TRBJ2-1	TRBD2	TGCGCCAGCAGCCCCGGCCTACTAGCGACCGGGGGGGAGCAGTTCTTC	CASSPGLLATGGEQFF
few	TRBV5-1	TRBJ1-4	TRBD1	TGCGCCAGCAGCCCTGGAGGGGGCGCTCAGGAAAAACTGTTTTTT	CASSPGGGAQEKLFF
NA	TRBV27	TRBJ1-1	NA	TGTGCCAGCAGTTTATTGGGGGGCACTGAAGCTTTCTTT	CASSLLGGTEAFF
few	TRBV6-1	TRBJ2-1	TRBD2	TGTGCCAGCAGCCTGGGACTAGCGGGACTAAATGAGCAGTTCTTC	CASSLGLAGLNEQFF
NA	TRBV7-2	TRBJ1-1	TRBD1	TGTGCCAGCAGCCAAGGGACAGTTGGAGGGACTGAAGCTTTCTTT	CASSQGTVGGTEAFF
NA	TRBV2	TRBJ1-2	TRBD1	TGTGCCAGCAGGGGACAGGTCTATGGCGGCTACACCTTC	CASRGQVYGGYTF
few	TRBV6-1	TRBJ2-5	NA	TGTGCCAGCAGTCGACTAGTTGGAGAGACCCAGTACTTC	CASSRLVGETQYF